The source of this T cell receptor (beta chain) is a study of cytomegalovirus exposure and HLA in healthy donors. Study summary: There were 100 million to 130 million unique TCR beta sequences, drawn from roughly 200 million T cells, in an earlier analysis. Unique TCRs from HLA-typed donors, about 85 million of them, were held in an early data release.

PCR was performed using 60 Vbeta and 13 Jbeta primers. TCRdb's copy holds only in-frame clones and misses some; the assay was immunoSEQ multiplex PCR. The table includes a few hundred thousand clones, around three quarters detected once. Concerning this clone: What it binds is unknown.

This CDR3 region has 15 residues. With 4 bases removed from V and 4 bases from J, the gap between germline ends came to 14 bases. Per germline, CDR1 LNHDA and CDR2 SQIVND (reference sequence). Broader study findings: Reportedly, cytomegalovirus status was diagnosed with high sensitivity and specificity. A later analysis linked a missense DCLRE1C variant to TCR beta V- and J-gene trimming.

Material: PBMCs. V is TRBV19 and J is TRBJ2-1, with TRBD1 as a possible D gene (5 bases). The TCR comes from a man aged 35-49 years in good health and CMV-seronegative. The DNA of the CDR3 is TGTGCCAGTAGTAGGGGCGGCACCTCTTACAATGAGCAGTTCTTC. It codes for CASSRGGTSYNEQFF.